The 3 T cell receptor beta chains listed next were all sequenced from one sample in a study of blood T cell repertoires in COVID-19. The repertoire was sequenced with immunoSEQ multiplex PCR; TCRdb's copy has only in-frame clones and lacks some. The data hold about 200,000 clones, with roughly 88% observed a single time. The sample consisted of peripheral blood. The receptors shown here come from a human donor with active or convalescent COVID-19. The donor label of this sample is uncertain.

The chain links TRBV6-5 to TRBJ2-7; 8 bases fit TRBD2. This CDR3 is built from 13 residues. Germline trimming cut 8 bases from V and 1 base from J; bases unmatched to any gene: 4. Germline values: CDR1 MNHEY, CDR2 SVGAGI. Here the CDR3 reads CASSAGGSYEQYF. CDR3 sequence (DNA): TGTGCCAGCTCGGCGGGGGGATCCTACGAGCAGTACTTC.

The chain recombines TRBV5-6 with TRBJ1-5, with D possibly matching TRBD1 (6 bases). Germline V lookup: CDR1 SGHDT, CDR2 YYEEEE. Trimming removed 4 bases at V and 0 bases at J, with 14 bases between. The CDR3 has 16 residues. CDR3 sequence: CASSLYRTASNQPQHF. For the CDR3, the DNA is TGTGCCAGCAGCCTTTACCGGACAGCTAGCAATCAGCCCCAGCATTTT.

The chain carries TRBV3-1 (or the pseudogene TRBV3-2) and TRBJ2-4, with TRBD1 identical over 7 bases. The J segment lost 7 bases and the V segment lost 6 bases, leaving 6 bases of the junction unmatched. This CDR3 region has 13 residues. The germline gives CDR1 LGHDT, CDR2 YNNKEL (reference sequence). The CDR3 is CASSTGQLNIQYF. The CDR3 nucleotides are TGTGCCAGCAGTACGGGACAGCTTAACATTCAGTACTTC.